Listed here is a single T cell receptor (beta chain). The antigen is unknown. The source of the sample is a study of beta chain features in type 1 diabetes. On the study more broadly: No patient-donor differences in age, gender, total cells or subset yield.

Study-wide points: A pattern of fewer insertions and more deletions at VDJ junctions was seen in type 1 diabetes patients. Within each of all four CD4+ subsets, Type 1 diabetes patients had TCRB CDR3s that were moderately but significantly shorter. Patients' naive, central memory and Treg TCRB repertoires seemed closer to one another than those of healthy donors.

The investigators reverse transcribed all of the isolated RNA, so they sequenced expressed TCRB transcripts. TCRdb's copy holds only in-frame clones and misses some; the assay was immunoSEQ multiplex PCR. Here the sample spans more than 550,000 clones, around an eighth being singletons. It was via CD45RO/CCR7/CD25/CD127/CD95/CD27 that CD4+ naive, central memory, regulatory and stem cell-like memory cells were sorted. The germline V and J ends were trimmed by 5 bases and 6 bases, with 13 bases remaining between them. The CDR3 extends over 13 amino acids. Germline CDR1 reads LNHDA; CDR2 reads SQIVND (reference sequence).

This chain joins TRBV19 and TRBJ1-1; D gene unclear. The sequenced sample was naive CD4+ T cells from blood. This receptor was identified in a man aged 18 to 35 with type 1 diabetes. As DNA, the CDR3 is TGTGCCAGTAGTTGGGTTGAACCCGCTGAAGCTTTCTTT. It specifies CASSWVEPAEAFF.